The T cell receptor (beta chain) described here comes from a study of T and B cells in COVID-19 patients. The wider study: COVID-19 patients gave peripheral blood either during active infection or after recovery. The recovered cohort's median age was approximately 37 years, versus about 67 years in active infection.

Multiplex PCR with BIOMED2 TRB-A/B primer pools amplified TRB rearrangements. TCRdb redid the calling of the multiplex PCR reads with MiXCR, one entry per CDR3 protein. The sample consists of around 4,400 distinct CDR3 sequences, 25% to 35% of them appearing once. Study observations and caveats: Highly clonal in active COVID-19, TRB repertoires exceeded healthy-donor diversity and richness at recovery.

TRB was amplified from approximately 250-500 ng of blood genomic DNA. This clonotype was detected only a few times. Its antigen is not identified. Germline lookup yields CDR1 SGHRS and CDR2 YFSETQ. V was pared by 5 bases and J by 4 bases, with 14 bases between. This CDR3 comprises 14 residues. What was sequenced was blood. The gene calls are TRBV5-1 and TRBJ2-3; D is perhaps TRBD2 (6 bases). This clonotype was obtained from a human donor with active COVID-19. CDR3 DNA sequence: TGCGCCAGCAGGCGGGTAGGGAGGTCAGATACGCAGTATTTT. Encoded protein: CASRRVGRSDTQYF.